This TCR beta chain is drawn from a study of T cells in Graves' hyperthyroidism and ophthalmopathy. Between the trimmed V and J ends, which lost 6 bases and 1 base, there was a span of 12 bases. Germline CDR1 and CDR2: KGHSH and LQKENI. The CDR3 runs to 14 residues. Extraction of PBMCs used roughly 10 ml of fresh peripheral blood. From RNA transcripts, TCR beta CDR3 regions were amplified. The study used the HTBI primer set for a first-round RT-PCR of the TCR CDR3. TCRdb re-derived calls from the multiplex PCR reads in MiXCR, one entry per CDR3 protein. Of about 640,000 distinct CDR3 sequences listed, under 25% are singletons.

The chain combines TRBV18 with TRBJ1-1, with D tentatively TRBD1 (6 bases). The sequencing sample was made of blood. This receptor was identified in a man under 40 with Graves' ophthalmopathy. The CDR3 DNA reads TGTGCCAGCTCTCGAGGACAGAAGAACACTGAAGCTTTCTTT. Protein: CASSRGQKNTEAFF. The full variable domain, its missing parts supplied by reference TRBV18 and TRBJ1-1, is NAGVMQNPRHLVRRRGQEARLRCSPMKGHSHVYWYRQLPEEGLKFMVYLQKENIIDESGMPKERFSAEFPKEGPSILRIQQVVRGDSAAYFCASSRGQKNTEAFFGQGTRLTVV.